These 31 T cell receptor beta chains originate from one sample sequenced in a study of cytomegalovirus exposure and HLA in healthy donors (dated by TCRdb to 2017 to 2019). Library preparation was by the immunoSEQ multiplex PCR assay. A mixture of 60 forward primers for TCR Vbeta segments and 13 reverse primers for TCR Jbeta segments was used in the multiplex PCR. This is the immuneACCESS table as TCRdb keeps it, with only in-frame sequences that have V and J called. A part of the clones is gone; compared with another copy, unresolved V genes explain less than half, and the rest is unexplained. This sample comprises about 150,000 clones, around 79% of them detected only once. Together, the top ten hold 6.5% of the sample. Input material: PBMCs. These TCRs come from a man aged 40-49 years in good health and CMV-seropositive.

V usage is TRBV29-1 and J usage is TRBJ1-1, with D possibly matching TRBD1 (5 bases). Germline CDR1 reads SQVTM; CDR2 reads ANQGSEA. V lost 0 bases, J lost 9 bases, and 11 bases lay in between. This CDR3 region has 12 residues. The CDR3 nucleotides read TGCAGCGTTGAAGATCCGGGGGTCAAAGCTTTCTTT. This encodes CSVEDPGVKAFF. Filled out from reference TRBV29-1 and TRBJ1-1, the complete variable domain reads SAVISQKPSRDICQRGTSLTIQCQVDSQVTMMFWYRQQPGQSLTLIATANQGSEATYESGFVIDKFPISRPNLTFSTLTVSNMSPEDSSIYLCSVEDPGVKAFFGQGTRLTVV.

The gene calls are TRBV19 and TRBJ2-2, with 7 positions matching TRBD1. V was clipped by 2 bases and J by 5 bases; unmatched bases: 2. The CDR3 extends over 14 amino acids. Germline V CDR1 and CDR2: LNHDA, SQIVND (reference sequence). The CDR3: CASSIQGVTGELFF. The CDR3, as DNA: TGTGCCAGTAGTATACAGGGGGTTACCGGGGAGCTGTTTTTT.

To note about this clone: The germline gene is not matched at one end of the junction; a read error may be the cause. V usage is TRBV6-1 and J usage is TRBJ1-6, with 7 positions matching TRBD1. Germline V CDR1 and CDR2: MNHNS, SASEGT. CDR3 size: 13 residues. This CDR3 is CASRPTGNSSLHF. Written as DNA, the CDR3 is TGTGCCAGCAGGCCGACAGGGAATTCATCCCTCCACTTT.

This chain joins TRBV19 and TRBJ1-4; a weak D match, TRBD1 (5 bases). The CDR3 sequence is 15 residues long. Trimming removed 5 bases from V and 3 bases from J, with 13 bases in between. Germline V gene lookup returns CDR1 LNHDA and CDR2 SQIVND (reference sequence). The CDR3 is CASSYQGGANEKLFF. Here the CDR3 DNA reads TGTGCCAGTAGTTATCAGGGTGGAGCTAATGAAAAACTGTTTTTT.

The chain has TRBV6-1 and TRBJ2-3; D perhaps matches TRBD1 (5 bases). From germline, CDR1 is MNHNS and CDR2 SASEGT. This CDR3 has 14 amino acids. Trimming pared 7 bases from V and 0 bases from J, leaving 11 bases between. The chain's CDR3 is CASKYRISTDTQYF. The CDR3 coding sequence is TGTGCCAGCAAGTACAGGATTAGCACAGATACGCAGTATTTT.

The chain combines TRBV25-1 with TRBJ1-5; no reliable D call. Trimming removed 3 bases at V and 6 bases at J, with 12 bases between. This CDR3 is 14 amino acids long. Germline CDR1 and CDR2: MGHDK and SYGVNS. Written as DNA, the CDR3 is TGTGCCAGCAGTGATTGGAGGGATGGTCAGCCCCAGCATTTT. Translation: CASSDWRDGQPQHF.

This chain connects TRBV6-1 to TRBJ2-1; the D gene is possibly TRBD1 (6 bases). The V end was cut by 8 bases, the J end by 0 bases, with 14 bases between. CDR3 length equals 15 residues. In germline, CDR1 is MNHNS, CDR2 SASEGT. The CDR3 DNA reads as TGTGCCAGCCAGGACAGAGCGAGCTCCTACAATGAGCAGTTCTTC. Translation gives CASQDRASSYNEQFF.

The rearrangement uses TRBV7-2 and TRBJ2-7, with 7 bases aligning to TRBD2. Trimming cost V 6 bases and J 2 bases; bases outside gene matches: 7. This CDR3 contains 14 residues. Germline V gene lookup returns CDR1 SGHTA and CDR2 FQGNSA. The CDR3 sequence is CASSRVGGTYEQYF. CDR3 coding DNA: TGTGCCAGCAGTCGGGTGGGGGGGACCTACGAGCAGTACTTC. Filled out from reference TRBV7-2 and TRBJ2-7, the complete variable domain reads GAGVSQSPSNKVTEKGKDVELRCDPISGHTALYWYRQSLGQGLEFLIYFQGNSAPDKSGLPSDRFSAERTGGSVSTLTIQRTQQEDSAVYLCASSRVGGTYEQYFGPGTRLTVT.

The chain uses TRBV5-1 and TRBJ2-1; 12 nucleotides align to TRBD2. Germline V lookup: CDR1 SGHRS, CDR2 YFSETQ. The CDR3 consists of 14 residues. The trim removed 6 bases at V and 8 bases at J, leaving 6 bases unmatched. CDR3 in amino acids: CASTPTSGSDEQFF. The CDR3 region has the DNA TGCGCCAGCACCCCGACTAGCGGGAGCGATGAGCAGTTCTTC.

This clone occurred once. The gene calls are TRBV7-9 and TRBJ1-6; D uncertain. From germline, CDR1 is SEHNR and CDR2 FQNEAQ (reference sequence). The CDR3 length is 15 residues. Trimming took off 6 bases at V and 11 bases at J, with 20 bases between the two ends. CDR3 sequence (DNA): TGTGCCAGCAGATTTCAACGGGGAAGGCCGGCACCCCTCCACTTT. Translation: CASRFQRGRPAPLHF. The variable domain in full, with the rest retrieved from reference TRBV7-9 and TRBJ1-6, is DTGVSQNPRHKITKRGQNVTFRCDPISEHNRLYWYRQTLGQGPEFLTYFQNEAQLEKSRLLSDRFSAERPKGSFSTLEIQRTEQGDSAMYLCASRFQRGRPAPLHFGNGTRLTVT.

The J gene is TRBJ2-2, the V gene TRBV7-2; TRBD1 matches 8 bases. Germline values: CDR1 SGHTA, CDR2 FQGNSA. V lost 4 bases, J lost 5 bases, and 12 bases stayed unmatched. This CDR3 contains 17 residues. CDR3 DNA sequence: TGTGCCAGCAGCTCCAGCGGAGGGCAGGGGGCGACCGGGGAGCTGTTTTTT. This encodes CASSSSGGQGATGELFF.

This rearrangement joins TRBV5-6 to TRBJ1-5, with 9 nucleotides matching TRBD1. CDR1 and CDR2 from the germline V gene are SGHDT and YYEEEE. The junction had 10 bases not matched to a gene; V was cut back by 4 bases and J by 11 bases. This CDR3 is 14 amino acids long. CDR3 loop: CASSVDRGLGAQHF. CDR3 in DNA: TGTGCCAGCAGCGTAGACAGGGGGTTGGGAGCCCAGCATTTT. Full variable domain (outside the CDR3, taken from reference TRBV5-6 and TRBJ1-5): DAGVTQSPTHLIKTRGQQVTLRCSPKSGHDTVSWYQQALGQGPQFIFQYYEEEERQRGNFPDRFSGHQFPNYSSELNVNALLLGDSALYLCASSVDRGLGAQHFGDGTRLSIL.

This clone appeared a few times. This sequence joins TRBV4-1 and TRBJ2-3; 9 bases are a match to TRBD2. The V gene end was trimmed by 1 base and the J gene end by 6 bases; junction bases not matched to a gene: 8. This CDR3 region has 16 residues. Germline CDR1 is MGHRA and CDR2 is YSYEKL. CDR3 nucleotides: TGCGCCAGCAGCCAAGGGAGACTAGCGGTAGGGGATACGCAGTATTTT. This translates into CASSQGRLAVGDTQYF.

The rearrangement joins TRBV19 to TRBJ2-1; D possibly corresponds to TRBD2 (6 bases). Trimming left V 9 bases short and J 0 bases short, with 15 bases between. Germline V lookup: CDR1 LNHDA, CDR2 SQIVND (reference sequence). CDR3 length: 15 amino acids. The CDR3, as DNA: TGTGCCAGCGTAAACAGCGGGCGCTCCTACAATGAGCAGTTCTTC. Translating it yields CASVNSGRSYNEQFF.

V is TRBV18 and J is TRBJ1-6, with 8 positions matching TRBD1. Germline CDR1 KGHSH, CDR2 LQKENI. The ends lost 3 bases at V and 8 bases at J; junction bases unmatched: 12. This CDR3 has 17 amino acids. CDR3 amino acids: CASSPFVPGQEYSPLHF. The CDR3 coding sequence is TGTGCCAGCTCACCTTTTGTCCCGGGACAGGAATATTCACCCCTCCACTTT.

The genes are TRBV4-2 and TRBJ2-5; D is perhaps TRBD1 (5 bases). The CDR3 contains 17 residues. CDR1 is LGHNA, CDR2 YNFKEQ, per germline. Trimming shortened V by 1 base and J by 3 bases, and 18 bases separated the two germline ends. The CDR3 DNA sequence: TGTGCCAGCAGCCAAGTACCCGATGGGAAAGGGGAAGAGACCCAGTACTTC. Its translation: CASSQVPDGKGEETQYF.

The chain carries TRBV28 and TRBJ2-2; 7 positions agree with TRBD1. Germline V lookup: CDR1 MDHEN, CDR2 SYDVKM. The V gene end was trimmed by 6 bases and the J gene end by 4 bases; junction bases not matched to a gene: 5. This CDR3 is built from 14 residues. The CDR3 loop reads CASRSAGGTGELFF. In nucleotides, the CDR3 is TGTGCCAGCAGATCCGCAGGGGGCACCGGGGAGCTGTTTTTT.

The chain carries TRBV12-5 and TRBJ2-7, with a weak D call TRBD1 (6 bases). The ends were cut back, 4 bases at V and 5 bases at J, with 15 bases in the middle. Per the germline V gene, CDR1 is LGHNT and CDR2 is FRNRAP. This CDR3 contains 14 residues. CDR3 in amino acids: CASGSGTTVDEQYF. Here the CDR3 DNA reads TGTGCTAGTGGTTCCGGGACAACGGTTGACGAGCAGTACTTC.

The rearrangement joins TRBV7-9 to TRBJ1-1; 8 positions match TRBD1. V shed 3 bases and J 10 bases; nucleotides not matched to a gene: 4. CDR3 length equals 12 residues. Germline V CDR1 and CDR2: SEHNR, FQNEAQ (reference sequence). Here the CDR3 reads CASSFGQGPAFF. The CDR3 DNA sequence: TGTGCCAGCAGCTTCGGACAGGGCCCAGCTTTCTTT.

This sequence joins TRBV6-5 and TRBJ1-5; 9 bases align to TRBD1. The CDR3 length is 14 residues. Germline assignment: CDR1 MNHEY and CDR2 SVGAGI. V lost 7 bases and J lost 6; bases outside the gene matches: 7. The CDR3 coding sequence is TGTGCCAGCAAACAGGGGGCTATAGGTCAGCCCCAGCATTTT. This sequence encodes CASKQGAIGQPQHF.

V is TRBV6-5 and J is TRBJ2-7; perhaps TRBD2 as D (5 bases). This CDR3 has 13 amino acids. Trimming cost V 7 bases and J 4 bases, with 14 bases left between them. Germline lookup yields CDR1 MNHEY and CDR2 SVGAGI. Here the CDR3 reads CASTSGGGYEQYF. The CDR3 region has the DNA TGTGCCAGCACCTCAGGAGGTGGTTACGAGCAGTACTTC.

DNA for the CDR3: TGTGCCAGTAGTCCCCGTGGGGAGAACTATGGCTACACCTTC. This encodes CASSPRGENYGYTF. This sequence joins TRBV19 and TRBJ1-2; no firm D call. Germline CDR1 LNHDA, CDR2 SQIVND (reference sequence). V was cut by 5 bases and J by 2 bases, with 12 bases left in between. The CDR3 loop spans 14 amino acids.

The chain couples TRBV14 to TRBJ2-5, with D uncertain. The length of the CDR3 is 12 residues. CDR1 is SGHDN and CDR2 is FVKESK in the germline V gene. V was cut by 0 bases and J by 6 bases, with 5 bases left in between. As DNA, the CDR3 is TGTGCCAGCAGCCAAGATTGGCAGACCCAGTACTTC. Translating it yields CASSQDWQTQYF.

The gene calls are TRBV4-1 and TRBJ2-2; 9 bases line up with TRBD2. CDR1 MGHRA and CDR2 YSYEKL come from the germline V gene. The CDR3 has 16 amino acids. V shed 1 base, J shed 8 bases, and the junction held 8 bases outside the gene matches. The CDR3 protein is CASSQGGIAGVGELFF. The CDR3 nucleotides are TGCGCCAGCAGCCAAGGGGGAATAGCGGGGGTTGGGGAGCTGTTTTTT.

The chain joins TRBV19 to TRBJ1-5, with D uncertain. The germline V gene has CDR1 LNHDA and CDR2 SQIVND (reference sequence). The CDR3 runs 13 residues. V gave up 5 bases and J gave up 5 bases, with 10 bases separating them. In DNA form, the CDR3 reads TGTGCCAGTAGTTCCTCGGTAGATCAGCCCCAGCATTTT. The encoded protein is CASSSSVDQPQHF.

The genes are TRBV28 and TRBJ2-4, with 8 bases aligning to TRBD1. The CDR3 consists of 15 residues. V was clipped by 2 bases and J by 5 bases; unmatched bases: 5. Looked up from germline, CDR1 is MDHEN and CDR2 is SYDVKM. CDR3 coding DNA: TGTGCCAGCAGTTTAGACAGGGGTTGGGAAAACATTCAGTACTTC. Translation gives CASSLDRGWENIQYF.

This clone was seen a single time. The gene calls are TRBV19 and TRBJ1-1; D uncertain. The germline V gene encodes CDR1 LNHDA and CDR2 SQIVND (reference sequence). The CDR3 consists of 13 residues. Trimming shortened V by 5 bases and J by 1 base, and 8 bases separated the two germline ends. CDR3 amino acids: CASSGYKNTEAFF. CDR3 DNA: TGTGCCAGTAGTGGTTACAAGAACACTGAAGCTTTCTTT. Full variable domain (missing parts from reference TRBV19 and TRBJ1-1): DGGITQSPKYLFRKEGQNVTLSCEQNLNHDAMYWYRQDPGQGLRLIYYSQIVNDFQKGDIAEGYSVSREKKESFPLTVTSAQKNPTAFYLCASSGYKNTEAFFGQGTRLTVV.

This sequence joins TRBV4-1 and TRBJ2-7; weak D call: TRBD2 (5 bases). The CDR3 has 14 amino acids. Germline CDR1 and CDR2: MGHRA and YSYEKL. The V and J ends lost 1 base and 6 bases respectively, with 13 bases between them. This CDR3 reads CASSQGLGVSEQYF. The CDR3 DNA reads TGCGCCAGCAGCCAAGGCCTCGGGGTGAGCGAGCAGTACTTC.

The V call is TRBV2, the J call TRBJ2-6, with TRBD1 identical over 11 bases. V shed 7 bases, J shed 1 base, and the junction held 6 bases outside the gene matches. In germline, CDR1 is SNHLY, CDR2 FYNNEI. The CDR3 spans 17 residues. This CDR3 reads CASTRDRGSSGANVLTF. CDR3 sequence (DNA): TGTGCCAGCACTCGGGACAGGGGGAGTTCTGGGGCCAACGTCCTGACTTTC.

This CDR3 is CASSRQGFMNTEAFF. In DNA form, the CDR3 reads TGTGCCAGCAGTCGACAGGGATTCATGAACACTGAAGCTTTCTTT. The rearrangement uses TRBV28 and TRBJ1-1; 7 bases align to TRBD1. Germline V gene lookup returns CDR1 MDHEN and CDR2 SYDVKM. The V segment lost 5 bases and the J segment 0 bases; nucleotides outside the gene matches: 6. The CDR3 has 15 residues.

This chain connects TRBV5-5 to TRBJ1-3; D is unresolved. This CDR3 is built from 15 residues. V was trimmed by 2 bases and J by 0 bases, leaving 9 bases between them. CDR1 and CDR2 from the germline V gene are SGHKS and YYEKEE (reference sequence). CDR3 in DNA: TGTGCCAGCAGCTTTTCTCCCTACTCTGGAAACACCATATATTTT. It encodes CASSFSPYSGNTIYF.